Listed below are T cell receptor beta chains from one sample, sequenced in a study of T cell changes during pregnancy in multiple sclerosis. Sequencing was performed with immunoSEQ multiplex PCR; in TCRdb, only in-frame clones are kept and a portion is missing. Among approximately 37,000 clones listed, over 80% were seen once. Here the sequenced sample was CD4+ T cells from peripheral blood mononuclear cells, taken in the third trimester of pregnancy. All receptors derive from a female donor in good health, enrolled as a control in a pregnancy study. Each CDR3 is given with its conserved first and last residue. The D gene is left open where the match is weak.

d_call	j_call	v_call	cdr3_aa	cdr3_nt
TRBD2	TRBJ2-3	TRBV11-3	CASSPGGGPTDTQYF	TGTGCCAGCAGCCCGGGGGGGGGCCCCACAGATACGCAGTATTTT
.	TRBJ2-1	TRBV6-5	CASSYGASSYNEQFF	TGTGCCAGCAGTTACGGGGCTAGCTCCTACAATGAGCAGTTCTTC
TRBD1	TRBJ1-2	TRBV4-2	CASSQDDRGGYGYTF	TGTGCCAGCAGCCAAGATGACAGGGGAGGCTATGGCTACACCTTC
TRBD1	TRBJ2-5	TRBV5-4	CASSSPHLTGGRETQYF	TGTGCCAGCAGCTCCCCTCACCTCACAGGGGGCAGGGAGACCCAGTACTTC
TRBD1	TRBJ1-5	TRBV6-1	CASQQGMLQPQHF	TGTGCCAGCCAACAGGGGATGCTTCAGCCCCAGCATTTT
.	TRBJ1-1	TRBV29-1	CSAFGYTGLEAFF	TGCAGCGCTTTTGGTTATACAGGGTTAGAAGCTTTCTTT
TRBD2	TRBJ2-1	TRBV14	CASSQDAGGRNEQFF	TGTGCCAGCAGCCAGGATGCGGGGGGGCGGAATGAGCAGTTCTTC
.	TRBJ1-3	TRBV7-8	CASRRSSGNTIYF	TGTGCCAGTCGACGGAGCTCTGGAAACACCATATATTTT
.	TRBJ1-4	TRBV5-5	CASSYEDSEEKLFF	TGTGCCAGCAGCTATGAGGACTCAGAAGAAAAACTGTTTTTT
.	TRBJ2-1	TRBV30	CAWSVRGNEQFF	TGTGCCTGGAGTGTACGGGGCAATGAGCAGTTCTTC
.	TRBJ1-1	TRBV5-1	CASSLAGATEAFF	TGCGCCAGCAGCTTGGCAGGGGCTACTGAAGCTTTCTTT